The subject of this entry is one TCR beta chain. What it binds is unknown. The data belong to a study of radiotherapy plus CTLA-4 blockade in lung cancer. Study-wide findings and caveats: Blood-borne expansion of tumor-derived TCR clones followed radiotherapy plus ipilimumab.

Clones were read by immunoSEQ multiplex PCR, and TCRdb kept only the in-frame ones, dropping some. The profile shows roughly 48,000 clones, approximately 78% of them singletons. In chemo-refractory metastatic non-small-cell lung cancer, patients got ipilimumab CTLA-4 blockade together with focal radiation. There are 14 residues in the CDR3. The germline CDR1 and CDR2 sequences are MNHEY and SMNVEV (reference sequence). V gave up 3 bases and J gave up 10 bases; unmatched junction bases: 7. The source of this sequence is a human donor with non-small cell lung cancer who had stable disease on radiotherapy plus ipilimumab. The chain has TRBV27 and TRBJ2-1; TRBD2 aligns across 9 bases. The sequences come from peripheral blood, collected from a patient treated with radiotherapy plus ipilimumab. The CDR3 loop is CASSFSTSGLEQFF. The CDR3 nucleotides read TGTGCCAGCAGTTTTTCGACTAGCGGCCTAGAGCAGTTCTTC.